This T cell receptor (beta chain) derives from a study of CD8 T cells in ankylosing spondylitis. As regards this clonotype: Its target is unknown.

In TCRdb, the 5' RACE reads were re-called with MiXCR into one record per CDR3 protein. In the table there are 700,000 or so distinct CDR3 sequences, 15% to 20% of which are singletons. Germline CDR1 reads MNHNS; CDR2 reads SASEGT. There are 18 residues in the CDR3. V was clipped by 8 bases and J by 8 bases, with 33 bases between them. Study conclusions and caveats: Several highly homologous variants formed a TCR beta motif that appeared characteristic of ankylosing spondylitis blood.

The chain couples TRBV6-1 to TRBJ1-2; D is perhaps TRBD1 (6 bases). Sample: blood, either unsorted or a sorted T cell fraction (not recorded which). The clonotype comes from a male donor with ankylosing spondylitis. The CDR3 loop is CASSEVPTLDRGLGGYTF. DNA of the CDR3: TGTGCCAGCTCTGAGGTGCCCACCCTGGACAGAGGCCTGGGGGGCTACACCTTC.